The 13 T cell receptor beta chains below were found in one sample sequenced in a study of cytomegalovirus exposure and HLA in healthy donors. A multiplex PCR was run with 60 Vbeta primers and 13 Jbeta primers. TCRdb's table, derived via immunoSEQ multiplex PCR, lists solely in-frame clones and lacks some. Of 150,000 to 200,000 clones listed, around 81% are singletons. Source material: PBMCs. These receptors were taken from a man aged 18 to 30 in good health and CMV-seronegative.

The chain uses TRBV7-2 and TRBJ1-2; D uncertain. Germline CDR1 is SGHTA and CDR2 is FQGNSA. Trimming cost V 0 bases and J 8 bases, with 7 bases left between them. The CDR3 contains 12 residues. The CDR3 bases are TGTGCCAGCAGCTTAGCGCTCGAGGGCTACACCTTC. Its translation: CASSLALEGYTF.

This clone was seen only a few times. The J gene is TRBJ1-1, the V gene TRBV7-2; D gene ambiguous. Deletions cut 5 bases from V and 0 bases from J, with 7 bases between. Germline V CDR1 and CDR2: SGHTA, FQGNSA. The CDR3 is 13 residues long. The CDR3 nucleotides are TGTGCCAGCAGCCCCAACATGAACACTGAAGCTTTCTTT. The encoded protein is CASSPNMNTEAFF.

V and J are TRBV11-2 and TRBJ2-7, with 9 bases matching TRBD2. Germline CDR1 reads SGHAT; CDR2 reads FQNNGV. CDR3 length: 16 residues. Trimming took 3 bases from V and 6 from J; bases not matched to a gene: 12. The CDR3 spells CASSLWERGVIREQYF. The CDR3 nucleotides are TGTGCCAGCAGCTTGTGGGAGCGGGGGGTCATACGCGAGCAGTACTTC.

The chain has TRBV7-9 and TRBJ2-7; D is undetermined. The CDR3 sequence is 13 residues long. In germline, CDR1 is SEHNR, CDR2 FQNEAQ (reference sequence). Trimming left V 5 bases short and J 0 bases short, with 8 bases between. The CDR3 loop is CASSPTPSYEQYF. CDR3 bases: TGTGCCAGCAGCCCAACACCCTCCTACGAGCAGTACTTC.

The rearrangement joins TRBV11-2 to TRBJ2-2, with a possible D match to TRBD1 (6 bases). V lost 4 bases and J 3 bases, leaving 12 bases between the germline ends. This CDR3 spans 15 amino acids. Germline V gene lookup returns CDR1 SGHAT and CDR2 FQNNGV. The CDR3 sequence: CASSSGVLDTGELFF. The CDR3 DNA follows: TGTGCCAGCAGCTCAGGGGTGTTGGACACCGGGGAGCTGTTTTTT.

Notes on this clone: The same CDR3 is also encoded by other DNA sequences in this sample. The rearrangement links TRBV4-3 to TRBJ2-7, with D perhaps TRBD2 (6 bases). CDR3 length: 13 amino acids. Germline CDR1 and CDR2: LGHNA and YSLEER. The germline V and J ends were trimmed by 1 base and 4 bases, with 8 bases remaining between them. CDR3 sequence reads: CASSQVRGYEQYF. DNA for the CDR3: TGCGCCAGCAGCCAAGTGCGGGGATACGAGCAGTACTTC.

The V gene is TRBV9, the J gene TRBJ1-4, with 7 bases lining up with TRBD1. This CDR3 region has 17 residues. Germline V lookup: CDR1 SGDLS, CDR2 YYNGEE. Trimming at V came to 4 bases and at J to 0 bases, leaving 9 bases not matched to a gene. CDR3 residues: CASSPRMGQTTNEKLFF. The CDR3 DNA follows: TGTGCCAGCAGCCCGAGGATGGGACAGACAACTAATGAAAAACTGTTTTTT. The full variable domain, completed using reference TRBV9 and TRBJ1-4, is DSGVTQTPKHLITATGQRVTLRCSPRSGDLSVYWYQQSLDQGLQFLIQYYNGEERAKGNILERFSAQQFPDLHSELNLSSLELGDSALYFCASSPRMGQTTNEKLFFGSGTQLSVL.

The chain uses TRBV19 and TRBJ1-4; 7 bases fit TRBD1. Germline V gives CDR1 LNHDA, CDR2 SQIVND (reference sequence). This CDR3 is 15 amino acids long. J lost 7 bases, V lost 5 bases, and 10 bases had no gene match. The CDR3 here is CASSDPGQMFEKLFF. The CDR3 DNA reads as TGTGCCAGTAGTGACCCGGGACAGATGTTTGAAAAACTGTTTTTT. The entire variable domain, with the rest obtained from reference TRBV19 and TRBJ1-4, is as follows: DGGITQSPKYLFRKEGQNVTLSCEQNLNHDAMYWYRQDPGQGLRLIYYSQIVNDFQKGDIAEGYSVSREKKESFPLTVTSAQKNPTAFYLCASSDPGQMFEKLFFGSGTQLSVL.

V is TRBV27 and J is TRBJ1-2; possible D gene TRBD1, 5 bases. CDR3 length: 13 residues. CDR1 and CDR2 from the germline V gene are MNHEY and SMNVEV (reference sequence). V dropped 6 bases and J dropped 7 bases, with 15 bases sitting between them. The DNA of the CDR3 is TGTGCCAGCAGGCCGGGGGGGGGAGGTGGCTACACCTTC. Amino acid sequence: CASRPGGGGGYTF.

V is TRBV14 and J is TRBJ1-2; 8 bases line up with TRBD1. CDR1 and CDR2 from the germline V gene are SGHDN and FVKESK. V lost 1 base, J lost 1 base, and 5 bases stayed unmatched. This CDR3 region has 16 residues. CDR3 DNA: TGTGCCAGCAGCCAAGTAAGAGGACAGGGTAACTATGGCTACACCTTC. Amino acids: CASSQVRGQGNYGYTF.

This clone was observed a few times. This sequence joins TRBV6-1 and TRBJ2-3, with D perhaps matching TRBD1 (6 bases). The CDR3 extends over 15 amino acids. Germline values: CDR1 MNHNS, CDR2 SASEGT. Trimming removed 3 bases at V and 4 bases at J, with 14 bases between. The CDR3 reads CASSDGTPGADTQYF. CDR3 in DNA: TGTGCCAGCAGTGACGGGACACCCGGGGCAGATACGCAGTATTTT.

This chain connects TRBV25-1 to TRBJ2-7; 9 nucleotides match TRBD1. The V and J ends lost 6 bases and 3 bases, in that order; junction bases with no gene match: 9. The CDR3 is 15 residues long. Germline loops: CDR1 MGHDK, CDR2 SYGVNS. DNA for the CDR3: TGTGCCAGCAGGGATACAGGGGGCGACGACTACGAGCAGTACTTC. Its protein product is CASRDTGGDDYEQYF.

This rearrangement joins TRBV2 to TRBJ1-1; perhaps TRBD1 as D (6 bases). Trimming removed 7 bases from V and 1 base from J, with 16 bases in between. Germline V gene sequence: CDR1 SNHLY, CDR2 FYNNEI. This CDR3 is built from 15 residues. The CDR3 DNA follows: TGTGCCAGCACTAGAAGGGGGGGAGGGAACACTGAAGCTTTCTTT. It specifies CASTRRGGGNTEAFF.